A selection of T cell receptor beta chains follows, all from one sample in a study of blood T cell repertoires in COVID-19. Generated by immunoSEQ multiplex PCR, the TCRdb table keeps only in-frame clones and is missing some. The repertoire holds 200,000 to 250,000 clones, around 81% seen once, with approximately 2% in the top ten. The sequenced material came from peripheral blood. Receptors originate from a man aged 25 to 40 who had recovered from COVID-19. CDR3s include the opening cysteine and the closing phenylalanine or tryptophan. D genes are given only for firm matches. Not all rows give a size; the values are once, few, many and, for expanded clones, a class.

>TRBJ1-1|15|NA|TRBV19|NA
CASSINEGPNTEAFF
TGTGCCAGTAGTATAAACGAGGGCCCGAACACTGAAGCTTTCTTT
>TRBJ2-5|13|NA|TRBV7-2|TRBD2
CASSWGGQETQYF
TGTGCCAGCAGCTGGGGGGGCCAAGAGACCCAGTACTTC
>TRBJ2-7|13|NA|TRBV27|TRBD1
CASGDRQSYEQYF
TGTGCCAGTGGGGACAGGCAATCCTACGAGCAGTACTTC
>TRBJ2-2|14|NA|TRBV7-9|TRBD2
CAIGTSGGTGELFF
TGTGCCATCGGGACTAGCGGGGGCACCGGGGAGCTGTTTTTT
>TRBJ1-4|14|NA|TRBV5-6|NA
CASSFTGGGEKLFF
TGTGCCAGCAGCTTTACGGGGGGAGGCGAAAAACTGTTTTTT
>TRBJ2-2|16|NA|TRBV7-9|NA
CASSLRRTWDTGELFF
TGTGCCAGCAGCTTAAGAAGGACATGGGACACCGGGGAGCTGTTTTTT
>TRBJ2-2|16|NA|TRBV3-1/TRBV3-2|TRBD1
CASSAGTGYGTGELFF
TGTGCCAGCAGCGCCGGGACAGGGTATGGCACCGGGGAGCTGTTTTTT
>TRBJ2-1|15|NA|TRBV9|NA
CASSVGGGGGVEQFF
TGTGCCAGCAGCGTAGGAGGAGGAGGAGGAGTCGAGCAGTTCTTC
>TRBJ2-3|16|NA|TRBV5-1|NA
CASSTWIGSMGDTQYF
TGCGCCAGCAGCACCTGGATAGGTAGCATGGGTGATACGCAGTATTTT
>TRBJ2-5|14|NA|TRBV3-1/TRBV3-2|TRBD2
CASSQNSGAETQYF
TGTGCCAGCAGCCAAAATAGCGGGGCAGAGACCCAGTACTTC
>TRBJ1-2|14|NA|TRBV7-9|TRBD1
CASSPGQGPYGYTF
TGTGCCAGCAGCCCTGGACAGGGGCCCTATGGCTACACCTTC
>TRBJ1-2|14|few|TRBV9|TRBD1
CASSAGQGLNGYTF
TGTGCCAGCAGCGCGGGACAGGGCCTGAATGGCTACACCTTC
>TRBJ2-1|16|NA|TRBV29-1|TRBD2
CSVEGGTSGGLNEQFF
TGCAGCGTTGAAGGAGGGACTAGCGGGGGCCTCAATGAGCAGTTCTTC
>TRBJ2-5|19|NA|TRBV7-9|TRBD2
CASSLVFGGGRRIKETQYF
TGTGCCAGCAGCTTAGTGTTTGGCGGGGGAAGAAGAATAAAAGAGACCCAGTACTTC
>TRBJ2-3|11|NA|TRBV21-1|NA
CATLLSDTQYF
TGTGCCACCCTTCTTTCAGATACGCAGTATTTT